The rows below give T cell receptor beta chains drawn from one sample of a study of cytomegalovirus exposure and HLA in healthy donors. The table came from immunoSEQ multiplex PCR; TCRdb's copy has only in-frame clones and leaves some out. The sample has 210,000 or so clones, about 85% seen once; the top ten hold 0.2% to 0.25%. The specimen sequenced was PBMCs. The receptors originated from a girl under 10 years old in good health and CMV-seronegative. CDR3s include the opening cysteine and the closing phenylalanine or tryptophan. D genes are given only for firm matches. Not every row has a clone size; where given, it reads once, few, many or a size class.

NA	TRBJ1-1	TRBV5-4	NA	TGTGCCAGCAGCTTGAACAGCATGAACACTGAAGCTTTCTTT	CASSLNSMNTEAFF
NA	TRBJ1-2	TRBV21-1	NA	TGTGCCAGCAGGTTTTACAGGGGTGGCTACACCTTC	CASRFYRGGYTF
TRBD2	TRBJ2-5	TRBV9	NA	TGTGCCAGCAGCCCGACTAGCGGGGGGTCGGAGACCCAGTACTTC	CASSPTSGGSETQYF
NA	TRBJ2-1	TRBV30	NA	TGTGCCTGGCGGGACACCCCTTACAATGAGCAGTTCTTC	CAWRDTPYNEQFF
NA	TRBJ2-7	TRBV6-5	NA	TGTGCCAGCAGTTCCCCCGGACTGAGGCGATACTTC	CASSSPGLRRYF
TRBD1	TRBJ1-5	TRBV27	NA	TGTGCCAGCAGTTTCTCTTCACCCGGACAGGGCGGCCCTATTCAGCCCCAGCATTTT	CASSFSSPGQGGPIQPQHF
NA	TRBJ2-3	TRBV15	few	TGTGCCACCAGCAGAGCCCAGGGAGATACGCAGTATTTT	CATSRAQGDTQYF
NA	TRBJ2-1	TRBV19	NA	TGTGCCACGAGGCGGGGCGGTTTAGGGCAGTTCTTC	CATRRGGLGQFF
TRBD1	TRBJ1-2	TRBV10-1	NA	TGCGCCAGCAGTCTGGACAGGGACTATGGCTACACCTTC	CASSLDRDYGYTF
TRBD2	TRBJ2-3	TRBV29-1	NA	TGCAGCGTCTCTGGGACTAGCGGGAGCCCGTGGGGGCAGTATTTT	CSVSGTSGSPWGQYF
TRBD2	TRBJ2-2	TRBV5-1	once	TGCGCCAGCAGCTTGGAGCGGGGGGGCCCGTCAGGGGAGCTGTTTTTT	CASSLERGGPSGELFF
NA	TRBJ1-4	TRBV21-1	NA	TGTGCCAGCAGCAAAGGGGGACAGGGTGGGAATGAAAAACTGTTTTTT	CASSKGGQGGNEKLFF
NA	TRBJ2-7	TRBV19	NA	TGTGCCAGTAGCCCAGGGGTGGGCTCCTACGAGCAGTACTTC	CASSPGVGSYEQYF
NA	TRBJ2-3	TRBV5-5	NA	TGTGCCAGCAGCCGGATACAGGGGACTGGCACAGATACGCAGTATTTT	CASSRIQGTGTDTQYF
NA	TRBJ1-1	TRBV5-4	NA	TGTGCCAGCAGCCGCTCTCGAAGGGGATCCACTGAAGCTTTCTTT	CASSRSRRGSTEAFF
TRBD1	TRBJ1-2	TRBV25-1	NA	TGTGCCAGCAGTGAATGGGACAGTAACAACTATGGCTACACCTTC	CASSEWDSNNYGYTF
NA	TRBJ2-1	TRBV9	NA	TGTGCCAGCAGCGGAAAAGAGGGCCGAGGCAATGAGCAGTTCTTC	CASSGKEGRGNEQFF
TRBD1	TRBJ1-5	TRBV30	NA	TGTGCCTGGAGCAGGGGACAGTCCAGCAATCAGCCCCAGCATTTT	CAWSRGQSSNQPQHF
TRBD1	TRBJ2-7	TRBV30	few	TGTGCCTGGAGTAGACAGGGCGAGCAGTACTTC	CAWSRQGEQYF
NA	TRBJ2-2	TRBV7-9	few	TGTGCCAGCAGCCCCTGGGAGCCCGGTTGGACCGGGGAGCTGTTTTTT	CASSPWEPGWTGELFF
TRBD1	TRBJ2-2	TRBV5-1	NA	TGCGCCAGCAGCCCGGGACAGATTACCGGGGAGCTGTTTTTT	CASSPGQITGELFF
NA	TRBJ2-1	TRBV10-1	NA	TGCGCCAGCAGTGAGTCTCCAGGGTACAATGAGCAGTTCTTC	CASSESPGYNEQFF
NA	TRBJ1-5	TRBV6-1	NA	TGTGCCAGCAGTGAAGCTGGCGGGGCGCGCAATCAGCCCCAGCATTTT	CASSEAGGARNQPQHF
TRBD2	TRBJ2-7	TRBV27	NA	TGTGCCAGCAGCACTAGCGGGGTTACCTCCTACGAGCAGTACTTC	CASSTSGVTSYEQYF
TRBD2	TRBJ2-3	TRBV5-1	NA	TGCGCCAGCAGCTCTTATCGGACTAGCGGGAGTCCTGCTATAGAGCGGGATACGCAGTATTTT	CASSSYRTSGSPAIERDTQYF
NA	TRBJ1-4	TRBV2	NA	TGTGCCAGCAGTGAACAGGGAATCAATGAAAAACTGTTTTTT	CASSEQGINEKLFF
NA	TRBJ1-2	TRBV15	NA	TGTGCCACCAGCAGAGGGACATCCAACTATGGCTACACCTTC	CATSRGTSNYGYTF
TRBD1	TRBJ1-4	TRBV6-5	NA	TGTGCCAGCAGTTCGGGACAGACTTCTAATGAAAAACTGTTTTTT	CASSSGQTSNEKLFF
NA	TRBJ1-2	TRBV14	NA	TGTGCCAGCAGCCAAGCGGGGGGGGGCCTCTATGGCTACACCTTC	CASSQAGGGLYGYTF
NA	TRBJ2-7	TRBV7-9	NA	TGTGCCAGCAGCTTAGTTGTCGGGTGGACCTACGAGCAGTACTTC	CASSLVVGWTYEQYF
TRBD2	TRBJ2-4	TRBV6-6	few	TGTGCCAGCAGTCCCTCCGGGGGGGCGTGGGACATTCAGTACTTC	CASSPSGGAWDIQYF
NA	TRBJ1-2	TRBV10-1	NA	TGCGCCAGCAGTCTGGAACCCCAAACAGGGAGTCTTAACTATGGCTACACCTTC	CASSLEPQTGSLNYGYTF
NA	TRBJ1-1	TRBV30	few	TGTGCCTGGAGTTTCGGTCCCGTCGAAGCTTTCTTT	CAWSFGPVEAFF
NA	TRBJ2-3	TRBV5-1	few	TGCGCCAGCAGCTTGGTCGTAGGAGGGGATGGCACAGATACGCAGTATTTT	CASSLVVGGDGTDTQYF
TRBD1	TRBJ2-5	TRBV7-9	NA	TGTGCCAGCAGCGGCTTACAGGGGGCACGGGAGACCCAGTACTTC	CASSGLQGARETQYF
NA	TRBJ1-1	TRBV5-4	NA	TGTGCCAGCATCGCCGGGGGGGACACTGAAGCTTTCTTT	CASIAGGDTEAFF
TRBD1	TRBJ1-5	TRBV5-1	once	TGCGCCAGCAGCTTGCTGGGGCAGGGGGCCGGGGAGCCCCAGCATTTT	CASSLLGQGAGEPQHF